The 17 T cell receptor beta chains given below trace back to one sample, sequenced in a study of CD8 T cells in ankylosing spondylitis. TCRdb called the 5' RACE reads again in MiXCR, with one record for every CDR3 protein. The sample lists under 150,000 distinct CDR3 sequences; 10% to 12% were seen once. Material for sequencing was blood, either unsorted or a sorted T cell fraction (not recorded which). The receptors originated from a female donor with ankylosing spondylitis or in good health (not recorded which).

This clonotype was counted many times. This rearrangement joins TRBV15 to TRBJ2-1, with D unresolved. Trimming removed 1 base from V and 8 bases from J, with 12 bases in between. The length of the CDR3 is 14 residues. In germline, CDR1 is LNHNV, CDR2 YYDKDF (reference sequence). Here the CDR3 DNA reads TGTGCCACCAGCAGAGTGTTGGGCCGGGATGAGCAGTTCTTC. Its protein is CATSRVLGRDEQFF.

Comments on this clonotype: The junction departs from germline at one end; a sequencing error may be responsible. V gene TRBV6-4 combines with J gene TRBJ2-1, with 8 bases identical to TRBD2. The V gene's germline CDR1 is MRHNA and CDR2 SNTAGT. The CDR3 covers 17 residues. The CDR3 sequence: CAGSEGWAGGLTNEQFF. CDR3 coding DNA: TGTGCCGGCAGTGAAGGCTGGGCGGGGGGCCTGACCAATGAGCAGTTCTTC.

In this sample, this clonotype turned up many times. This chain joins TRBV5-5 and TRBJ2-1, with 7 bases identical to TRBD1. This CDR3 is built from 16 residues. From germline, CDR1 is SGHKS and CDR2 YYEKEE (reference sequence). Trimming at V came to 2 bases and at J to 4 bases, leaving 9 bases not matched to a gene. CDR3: CASSFWSGTVYNEQFF. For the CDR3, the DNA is TGTGCCAGCAGCTTTTGGTCCGGGACAGTATACAATGAGCAGTTCTTC.

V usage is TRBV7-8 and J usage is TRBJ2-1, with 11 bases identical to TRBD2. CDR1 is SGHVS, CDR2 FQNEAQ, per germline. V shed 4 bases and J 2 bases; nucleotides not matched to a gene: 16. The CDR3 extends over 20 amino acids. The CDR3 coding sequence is TGTGCCAGCAGCTCACCTCGGGATAGCGGGAGGGCTACCCCCTACAATGAGCAGTTCTTC. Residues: CASSSPRDSGRATPYNEQFF.

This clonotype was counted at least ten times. The CDR3 reads CASSRSKRDGGNEQFF. CDR3 nucleotides: TGTGCCAGCAGCCGATCGAAGCGGGATGGTGGCAATGAGCAGTTCTTC. The chain links TRBV3-2 to TRBJ2-1; TRBD2 reflects the table's D call only, with no check against the DNA. TRBV3-2 is assigned pseudogene status. The CDR3 covers 16 residues.

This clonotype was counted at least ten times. CDR3 protein: CSAHTNQETQYF. The DNA for the CDR3 is TGCAGTGCTCATACGAACCAAGAGACCCAGTACTTC. J is TRBJ2-5 and V is TRBV20-1; D remains ambiguous. Looked up from germline, CDR1 is DFQATT and CDR2 is SNEGSKA (reference sequence). This CDR3 contains 12 residues. Trimming stripped 5 bases from V and 0 bases from J, with 7 bases between.

The CDR3 DNA is TGCGCCAGCAGCGAAGCACGCGGGGAGCTGTTTTTT. Its protein is CASSEARGELFF. J is TRBJ2-2 and V is TRBV5-1; D unresolved. V was pared by 4 bases and J by 7 bases, with 8 bases between. This CDR3 contains 12 residues. The germline CDR1 and CDR2 sequences are SGHRS and YFSETQ.

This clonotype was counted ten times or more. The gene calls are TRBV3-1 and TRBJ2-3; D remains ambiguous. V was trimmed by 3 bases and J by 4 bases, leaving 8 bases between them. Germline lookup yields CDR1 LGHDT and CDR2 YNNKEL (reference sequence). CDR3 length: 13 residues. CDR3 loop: CASSQAGSDTQYF. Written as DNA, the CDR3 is TGTGCCAGCAGCCAGGCTGGTTCAGATACGCAGTATTTT.

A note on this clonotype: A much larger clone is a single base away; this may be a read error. CDR3 amino acids: CASSPISGTSSGANVPTF. In nucleotides, the CDR3 is TGTGCCAGCAGTCCCATTAGCGGGACTAGCTCTGGGGCCAACGTCCCGACTTTC. This rearrangement joins TRBV27 to TRBJ2-6; TRBD2 matches at 9 bases. From germline, CDR1 is MNHEY and CDR2 SMNVEV (reference sequence). CDR3 length: 18 amino acids.

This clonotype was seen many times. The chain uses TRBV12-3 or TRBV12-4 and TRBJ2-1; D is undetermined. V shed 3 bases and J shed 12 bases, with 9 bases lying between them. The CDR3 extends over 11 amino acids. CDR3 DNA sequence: TGTGCCAGCAGTTTGACGTATCCGCAGTTCTTC. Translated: CASSLTYPQFF.

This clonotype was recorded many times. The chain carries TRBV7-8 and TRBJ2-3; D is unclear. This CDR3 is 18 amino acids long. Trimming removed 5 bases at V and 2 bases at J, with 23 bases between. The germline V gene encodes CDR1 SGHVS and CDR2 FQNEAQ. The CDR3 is CASSHPLIARQYTDTQYF. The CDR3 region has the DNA TGTGCCAGCAGCCACCCCTTGATCGCTAGACAATACACAGATACGCAGTATTTT.

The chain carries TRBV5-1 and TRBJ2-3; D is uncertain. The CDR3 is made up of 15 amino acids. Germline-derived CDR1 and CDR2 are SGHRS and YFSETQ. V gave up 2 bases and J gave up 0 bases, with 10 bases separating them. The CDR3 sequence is CASSFSPPSTDTQYF. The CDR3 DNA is TGCGCCAGCAGCTTTAGTCCGCCGAGCACAGATACGCAGTATTTT.

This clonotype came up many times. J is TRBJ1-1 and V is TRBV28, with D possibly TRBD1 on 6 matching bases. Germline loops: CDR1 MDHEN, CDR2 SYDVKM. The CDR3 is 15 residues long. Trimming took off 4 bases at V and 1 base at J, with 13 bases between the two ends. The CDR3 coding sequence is TGTGCCAGCAGTTCCCACAGGGCCCCGAACACTGAAGCTTTCTTT. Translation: CASSSHRAPNTEAFF. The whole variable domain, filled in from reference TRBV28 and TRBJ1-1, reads DVKVTQSSRYLVKRTGEKVFLECVQDMDHENMFWYRQDPGLGLRLIYFSYDVKMKEKGDIPEGYSVSREKKERFSLILESASTNQTSMYLCASSSHRAPNTEAFFGQGTRLTVV.

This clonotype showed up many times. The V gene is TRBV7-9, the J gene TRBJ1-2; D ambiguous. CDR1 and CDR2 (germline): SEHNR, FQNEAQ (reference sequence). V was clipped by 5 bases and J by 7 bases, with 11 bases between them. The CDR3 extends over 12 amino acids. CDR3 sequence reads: CASSPHLGGYTF. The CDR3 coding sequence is TGTGCCAGCAGCCCCCACCTTGGTGGCTACACCTTC.

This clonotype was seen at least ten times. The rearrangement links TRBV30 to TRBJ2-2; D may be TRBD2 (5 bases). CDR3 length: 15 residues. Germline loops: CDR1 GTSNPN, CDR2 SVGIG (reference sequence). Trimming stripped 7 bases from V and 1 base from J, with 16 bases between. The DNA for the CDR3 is TGTGCCTCCTGGTGGCGGGTGGGGAACACCGGGGAGCTGTTTTTT. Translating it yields CASWWRVGNTGELFF. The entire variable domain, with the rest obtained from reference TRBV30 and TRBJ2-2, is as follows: SQTIHQWPATLVQPVGSPLSLECTVEGTSNPNLYWYRQAAGRGLQLLFYSVGIGQISSEVPQNLSASRPQDRQFILSSKKLLLSDSGFYLCASWWRVGNTGELFFGEGSRLTVL.

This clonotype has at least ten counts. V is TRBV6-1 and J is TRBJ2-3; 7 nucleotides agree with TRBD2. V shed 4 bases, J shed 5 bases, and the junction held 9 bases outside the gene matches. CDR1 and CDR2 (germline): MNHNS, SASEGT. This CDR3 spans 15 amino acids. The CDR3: CASSATSEGEDTQYF. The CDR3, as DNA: TGTGCCAGCAGTGCTACTAGCGAAGGGGAAGATACGCAGTATTTT.

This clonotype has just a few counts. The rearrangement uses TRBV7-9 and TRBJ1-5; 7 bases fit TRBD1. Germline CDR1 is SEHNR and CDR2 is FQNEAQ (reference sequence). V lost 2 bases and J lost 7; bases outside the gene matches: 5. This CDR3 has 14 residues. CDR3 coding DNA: TGTGCCAGCAGCTTACAGGGGGATCGGCAGCCCCAGCATTTT. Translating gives CASSLQGDRQPQHF.